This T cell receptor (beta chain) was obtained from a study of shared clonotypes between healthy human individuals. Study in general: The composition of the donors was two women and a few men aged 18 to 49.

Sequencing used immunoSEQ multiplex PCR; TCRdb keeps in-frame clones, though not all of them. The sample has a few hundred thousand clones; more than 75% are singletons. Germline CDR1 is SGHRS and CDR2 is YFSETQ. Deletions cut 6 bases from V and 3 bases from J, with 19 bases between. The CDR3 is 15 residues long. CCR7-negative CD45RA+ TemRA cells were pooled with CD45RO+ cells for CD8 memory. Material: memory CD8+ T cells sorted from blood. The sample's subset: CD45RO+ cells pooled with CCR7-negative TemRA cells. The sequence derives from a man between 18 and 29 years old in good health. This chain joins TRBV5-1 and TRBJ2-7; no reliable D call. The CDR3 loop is CASTLYPGTDYEQYF. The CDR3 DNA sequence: TGCGCCAGCACTTTATACCCAGGCACAGACTACGAGCAGTACTTC.